The clone carrying this TCR beta chain counts as medium-sized. These data are taken from a study of immune heterogeneity within non-small cell lung tumors. Genomic DNA from bulk tumor acted as the template, and about 600 ng was loaded per sample. Surgical sampling yielded several biopsies per primary tumor (spaced far apart). Enrolled individuals presented with untreated, newly diagnosed non-small cell lung cancer and received curative surgery. The germline gives CDR1 LGHNA, CDR2 YNFKEQ. Trimming removed 0 bases at V and 6 bases at J, with 9 bases between. CDR3 length: 13 amino acids. A first 10-cycle multiplex round used 32 V-gene and 13 J-gene primers on TCR beta CDR3. TCRdb passed the multiplex PCR reads through MiXCR, listing each CDR3 protein once. Of 10,000 to 15,000 distinct CDR3 sequences in the sample, around a fifth were seen once.

The genes are TRBV4-2 and TRBJ2-7; the D gene is possibly TRBD2 (6 bases). The sequencing sample was made of lung tumor tissue. The clonotype originates from a man aged 60 to 75 with non-small cell lung cancer. CDR3 loop: CASSQEGGGEQYF. The CDR3 nucleotides are TGTGCCAGCAGCCAAGAGGGGGGTGGCGAGCAGTACTTC.